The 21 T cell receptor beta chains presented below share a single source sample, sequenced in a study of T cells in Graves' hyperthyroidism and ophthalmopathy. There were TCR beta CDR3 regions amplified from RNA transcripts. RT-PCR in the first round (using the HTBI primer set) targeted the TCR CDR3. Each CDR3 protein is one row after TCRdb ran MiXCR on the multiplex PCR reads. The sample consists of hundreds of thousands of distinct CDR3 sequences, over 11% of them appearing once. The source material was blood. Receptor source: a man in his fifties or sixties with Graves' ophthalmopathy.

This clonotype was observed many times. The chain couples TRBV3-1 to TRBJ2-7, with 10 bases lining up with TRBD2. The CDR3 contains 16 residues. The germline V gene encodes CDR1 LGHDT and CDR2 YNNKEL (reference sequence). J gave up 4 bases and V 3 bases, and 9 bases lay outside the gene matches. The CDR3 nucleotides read TGTGCCAGCAGCCAGAAAAGGACTAGCGGAAGGTACGAGCAGTACTTC. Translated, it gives CASSQKRTSGRYEQYF.

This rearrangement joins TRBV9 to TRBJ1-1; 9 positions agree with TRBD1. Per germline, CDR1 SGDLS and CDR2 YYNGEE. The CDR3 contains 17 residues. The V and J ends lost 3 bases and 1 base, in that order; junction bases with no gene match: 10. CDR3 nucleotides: TGTGCCAGCAGCGCTCATAACTTGGGACAGGGGAACACTGAAGCTTTCTTT. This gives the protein CASSAHNLGQGNTEAFF.

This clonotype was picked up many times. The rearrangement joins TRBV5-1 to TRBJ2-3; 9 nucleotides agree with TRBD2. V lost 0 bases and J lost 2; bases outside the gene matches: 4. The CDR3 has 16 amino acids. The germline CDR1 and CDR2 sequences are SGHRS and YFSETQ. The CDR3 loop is CASSLGLAEATDTQYF. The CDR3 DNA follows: TGCGCCAGCAGCTTGGGACTAGCGGAAGCCACAGATACGCAGTATTTT.

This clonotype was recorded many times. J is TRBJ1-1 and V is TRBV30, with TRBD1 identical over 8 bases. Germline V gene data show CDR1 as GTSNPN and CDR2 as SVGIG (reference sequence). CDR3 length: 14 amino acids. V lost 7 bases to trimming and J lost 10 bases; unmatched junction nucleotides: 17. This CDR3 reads CALGTGTGHEGAFF. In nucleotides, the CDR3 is TGTGCCTTAGGGACCGGGACAGGACATGAAGGAGCTTTCTTT. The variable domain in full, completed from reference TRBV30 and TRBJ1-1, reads SQTIHQWPATLVQPVGSPLSLECTVEGTSNPNLYWYRQAAGRGLQLLFYSVGIGQISSEVPQNLSASRPQDRQFILSSKKLLLSDSGFYLCALGTGTGHEGAFFGQGTRLTVV.

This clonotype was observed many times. Here the CDR3 reads CASQGRDTEAFF. The CDR3 DNA follows: TGTGCCAGCCAGGGGCGAGACACTGAAGCTTTCTTT. The V and J genes are TRBV27 and TRBJ1-1; a weak D match, TRBD1 (6 bases). Germline V gives CDR1 MNHEY, CDR2 SMNVEV (reference sequence). The V and J ends lost 8 bases and 3 bases respectively, with 10 bases between them. The CDR3 length is 12 residues.

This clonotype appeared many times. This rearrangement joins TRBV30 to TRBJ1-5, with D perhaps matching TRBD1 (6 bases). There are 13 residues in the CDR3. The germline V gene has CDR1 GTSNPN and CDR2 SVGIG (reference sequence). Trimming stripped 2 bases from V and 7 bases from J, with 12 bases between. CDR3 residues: CAWSKGGRQPQHF. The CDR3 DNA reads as TGTGCCTGGAGTAAGGGGGGTAGACAGCCCCAGCATTTT.

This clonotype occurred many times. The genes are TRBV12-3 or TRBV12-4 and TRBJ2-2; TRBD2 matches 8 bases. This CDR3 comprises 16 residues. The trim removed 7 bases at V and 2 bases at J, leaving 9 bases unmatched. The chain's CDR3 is CASTQGSGGNTGELFF. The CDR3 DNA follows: TGTGCCAGCACCCAGGGGAGCGGGGGAAACACCGGGGAGCTGTTTTTT.

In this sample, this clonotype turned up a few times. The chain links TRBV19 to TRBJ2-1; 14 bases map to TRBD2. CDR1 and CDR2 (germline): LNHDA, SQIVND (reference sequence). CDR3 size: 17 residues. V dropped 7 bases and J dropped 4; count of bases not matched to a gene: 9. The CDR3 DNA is TGTGCCAGTATGGGGACTAGCGGGAGCCGTGGGTACAATGAGCAGTTCTTC. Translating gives CASMGTSGSRGYNEQFF. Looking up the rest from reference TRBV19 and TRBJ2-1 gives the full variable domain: DGGITQSPKYLFRKEGQNVTLSCEQNLNHDAMYWYRQDPGQGLRLIYYSQIVNDFQKGDIAEGYSVSREKKESFPLTVTSAQKNPTAFYLCASMGTSGSRGYNEQFFGPGTRLTVL.

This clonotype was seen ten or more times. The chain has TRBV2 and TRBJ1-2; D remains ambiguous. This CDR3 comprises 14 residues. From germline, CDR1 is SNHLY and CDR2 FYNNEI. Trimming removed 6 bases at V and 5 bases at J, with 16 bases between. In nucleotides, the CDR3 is TGTGCCAGCAGCTCCATCGCATATACGTATGGCTACACCTTC. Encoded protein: CASSSIAYTYGYTF. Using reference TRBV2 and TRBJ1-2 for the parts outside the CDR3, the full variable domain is EPEVTQTPSHQVTQMGQEVILRCVPISNHLYFYWYRQILGQKVEFLVSFYNNEISEKSEIFDDQFSVERPDGSNFTLKIRSTKLEDSAMYFCASSSIAYTYGYTFGSGTRLTVV.

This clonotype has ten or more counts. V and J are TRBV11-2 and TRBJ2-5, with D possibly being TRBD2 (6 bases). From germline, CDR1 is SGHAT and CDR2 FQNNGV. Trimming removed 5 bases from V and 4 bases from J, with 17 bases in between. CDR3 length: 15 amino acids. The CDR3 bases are TGTGCCAGCAGCCGAGGAACGGGAGTCGGAGAGACCCAGTACTTC. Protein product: CASSRGTGVGETQYF.

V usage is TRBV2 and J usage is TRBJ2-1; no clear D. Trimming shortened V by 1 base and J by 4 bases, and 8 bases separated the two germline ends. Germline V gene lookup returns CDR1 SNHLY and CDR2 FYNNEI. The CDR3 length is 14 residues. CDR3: CASSEEYPYNEQFF. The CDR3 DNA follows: TGTGCCAGCAGTGAAGAATATCCTTACAATGAGCAGTTCTTC.

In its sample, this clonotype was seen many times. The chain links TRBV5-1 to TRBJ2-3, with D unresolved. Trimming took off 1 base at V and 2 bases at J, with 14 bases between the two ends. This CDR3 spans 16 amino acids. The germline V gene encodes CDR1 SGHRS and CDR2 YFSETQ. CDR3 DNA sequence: TGCGCCAGCAGCTTGAACCAGGTCGAGATCACAGATACGCAGTATTTT. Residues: CASSLNQVEITDTQYF. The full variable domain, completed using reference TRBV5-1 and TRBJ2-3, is KAGVTQTPRYLIKTRGQQVTLSCSPISGHRSVSWYQQTPGQGLQFLFEYFSETQRNKGNFPGRFSGRQFSNSRSEMNVSTLELGDSALYLCASSLNQVEITDTQYFGPGTRLTVL.

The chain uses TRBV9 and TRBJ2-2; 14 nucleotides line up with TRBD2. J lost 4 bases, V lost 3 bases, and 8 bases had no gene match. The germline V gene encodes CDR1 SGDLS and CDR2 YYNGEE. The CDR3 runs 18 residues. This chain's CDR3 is CASSGDPGLAGATGELFF. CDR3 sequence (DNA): TGTGCCAGCAGCGGGGATCCGGGACTAGCGGGAGCCACCGGGGAGCTGTTTTTT.

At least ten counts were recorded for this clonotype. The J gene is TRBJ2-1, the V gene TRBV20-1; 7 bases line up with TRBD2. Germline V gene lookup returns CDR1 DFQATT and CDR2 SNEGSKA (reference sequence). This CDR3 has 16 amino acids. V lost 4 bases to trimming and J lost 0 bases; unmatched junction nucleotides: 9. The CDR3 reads CSATRPSGNSYNEQFF. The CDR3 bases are TGCAGTGCTACACGCCCAAGCGGGAACTCCTACAATGAGCAGTTCTTC.

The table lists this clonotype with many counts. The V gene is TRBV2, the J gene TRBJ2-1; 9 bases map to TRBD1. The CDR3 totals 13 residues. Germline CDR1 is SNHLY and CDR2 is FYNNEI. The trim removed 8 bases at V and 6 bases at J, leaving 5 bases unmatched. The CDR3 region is CASLRTGVNEQFF. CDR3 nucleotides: TGTGCCAGCCTTAGGACAGGGGTCAATGAGCAGTTCTTC.

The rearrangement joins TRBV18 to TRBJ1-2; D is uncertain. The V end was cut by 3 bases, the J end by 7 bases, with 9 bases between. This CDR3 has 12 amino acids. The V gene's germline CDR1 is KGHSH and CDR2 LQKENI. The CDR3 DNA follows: TGTGCCAGCTCACCTTCGACGGCTGGCTACACCTTC. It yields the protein CASSPSTAGYTF.

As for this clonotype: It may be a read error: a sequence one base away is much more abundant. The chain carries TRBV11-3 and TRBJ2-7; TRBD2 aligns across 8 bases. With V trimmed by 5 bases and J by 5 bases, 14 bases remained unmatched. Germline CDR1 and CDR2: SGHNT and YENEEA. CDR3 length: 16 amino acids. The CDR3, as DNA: TGTGCCAGCAGCCCTCAAATAGCGGGGAGGTTGGACGAGCAGTACTTC. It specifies CASSPQIAGRLDEQYF.

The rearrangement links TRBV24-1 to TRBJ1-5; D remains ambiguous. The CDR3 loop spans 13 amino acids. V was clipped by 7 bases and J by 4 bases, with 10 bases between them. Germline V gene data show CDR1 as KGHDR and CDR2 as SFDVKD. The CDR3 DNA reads TGTGCCACCAGGGGCGGCGATAATCAGCCCCAGCATTTT. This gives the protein CATRGGDNQPQHF.

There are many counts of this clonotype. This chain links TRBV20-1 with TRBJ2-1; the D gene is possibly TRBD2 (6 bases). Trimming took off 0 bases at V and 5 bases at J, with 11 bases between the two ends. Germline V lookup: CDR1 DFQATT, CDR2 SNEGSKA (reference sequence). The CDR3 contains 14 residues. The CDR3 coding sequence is TGCAGTGCTAGAGATCTCGGGACTCACAATGAGCAGTTCTTC. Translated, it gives CSARDLGTHNEQFF.

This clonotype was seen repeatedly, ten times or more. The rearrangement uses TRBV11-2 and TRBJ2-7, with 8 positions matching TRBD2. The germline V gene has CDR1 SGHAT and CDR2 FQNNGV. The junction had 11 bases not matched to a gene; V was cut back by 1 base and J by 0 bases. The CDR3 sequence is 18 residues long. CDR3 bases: TGTGCCAGCAGCTTAGTCTTTCAGATAGCGGGAAGCTCCTACGAGCAGTACTTC. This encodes CASSLVFQIAGSSYEQYF.

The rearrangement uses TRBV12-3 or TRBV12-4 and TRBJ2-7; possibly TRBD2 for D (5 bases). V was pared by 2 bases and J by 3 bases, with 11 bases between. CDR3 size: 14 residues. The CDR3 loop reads CASSLLRGSYEQYF. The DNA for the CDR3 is TGTGCCAGCAGTTTATTACGGGGTAGCTACGAGCAGTACTTC.